Listed below are T cell receptor beta chains from one sample, sequenced in a study of beta chain features in type 1 diabetes. Profiling relied on immunoSEQ multiplex PCR, and the TCRdb table lists in-frame clones only, not all of them. The sample holds about 660,000 clones, over 11% seen once. The specimen sequenced was naive CD4+ T cells from blood. The receptors stem from a man aged 18-30 years with type 1 diabetes. The CDR3 runs from the conserved cysteine through the conserved F or W. Each record gives: clone size, V gene, D gene, J gene, CDR3 DNA, CDR3 protein. A D gene is named only where the DNA matches it firmly. Rows may omit the clone size; those that give it use once, few, many or a size class.

few	TRBV30	-	TRBJ1-2	TGTGCCTGGATTCCCAATTACGGACGGACACCCGGCTACACCTTC	CAWIPNYGRTPGYTF
few	TRBV7-2	-	TRBJ2-1	TGTGCCAGCAGCTTAGTCGGGACTGGCTCCTACAATGAGCAGTTCTTC	CASSLVGTGSYNEQFF
few	TRBV6-5	TRBD2	TRBJ2-5	TGTGCCAGCAGTGTGACTAGCGGGTCGAAGACCCAGTACTTC	CASSVTSGSKTQYF
-	TRBV28	-	TRBJ1-6	TGTGCCAGCAGTGGGGCTTCCACATATAATTCACCCCTCCACTTT	CASSGASTYNSPLHF
-	TRBV5-4	-	TRBJ1-3	TGTGCCAGCAGCTTTGGGACACCCAGCTCTGGAAACACCATATATTTT	CASSFGTPSSGNTIYF
few	TRBV25-1	-	TRBJ2-6	TGTGCCAGCAGTGGGAGACAGAGACCTTCTGGGGCCAACGTCCTGACTTTC	CASSGRQRPSGANVLTF
-	TRBV5-1	-	TRBJ1-1	TGCGCCAGCAGCCAGGGGCAGAGCACTGAAGCTTTCTTT	CASSQGQSTEAFF
few	TRBV28	-	TRBJ2-3	TGTGCCAGCAGTTTAGCACAGCCTAGCACAGATACGCAGTATTTT	CASSLAQPSTDTQYF
few	TRBV30	-	TRBJ1-5	TGTGCCTGGAGTGTACTAAGGGGAAACGGGGGCAATCAGCCCCAGCATTTT	CAWSVLRGNGGNQPQHF
few	TRBV14	TRBD1	TRBJ2-7	TGTGCCAGCAGCCTTAGGACAGGGGCCTACGAGCAGTACTTC	CASSLRTGAYEQYF
-	TRBV2	TRBD2	TRBJ2-7	TGTGCCAGCACCCTAGCGGGGGCCCTATCCTACGAGCAGTACTTC	CASTLAGALSYEQYF
many	TRBV7-2	-	TRBJ2-1	TGTGCCAGCAGCCCTCACTCCAATGAGCAGTTCTTC	CASSPHSNEQFF
few	TRBV18	TRBD1	TRBJ1-5	TGTGCCAGCTCATCGGGACAGGGGGCAAGAGGCAATCAGCCCCAGCATTTT	CASSSGQGARGNQPQHF
few	TRBV2	TRBD1	TRBJ2-5	TGTGCCAGCAACATGGACAGGACACAAGAGACCCAGTACTTC	CASNMDRTQETQYF
-	TRBV4-3	-	TRBJ1-6	TGCGCCAGCAGCCACCCCGGGGAGGGTCCTCATAATTCACCCCTCCACTTT	CASSHPGEGPHNSPLHF
-	TRBV9	-	TRBJ1-1	TGTGCCAGCAGCGCATCCTCAGGGGTAACTGAAGCTTTCTTT	CASSASSGVTEAFF
few	TRBV29-1	TRBD1	TRBJ2-5	TGCAGCGTTGGCAACAGGGGTATAGAAGAGACCCAGTACTTC	CSVGNRGIEETQYF
few	TRBV9	TRBD1	TRBJ2-1	TGTGCCAGCAGCGTAGATCCAGGGGGCTACAATGAGCAGTTCTTC	CASSVDPGGYNEQFF
few	TRBV19	-	TRBJ1-4	TGTGCCAGTACGACGGGGAATGAAAAACTGTTTTTT	CASTTGNEKLFF
few	TRBV5-1	TRBD2	TRBJ2-1	TGCGCCAGCGGTGCGGGAGGACACTACAATGAGCAGTTCTTC	CASGAGGHYNEQFF
-	TRBV5-4	TRBD1	TRBJ1-2	TGTGCCAGCAGCTTTATTCCGGGACAGGCAATTGTTGGCTACACCTTC	CASSFIPGQAIVGYTF
few	TRBV5-1	-	TRBJ2-7	TGCGCCAGCAGCTTGGGACTGGAGAAAGAGCAGTACTTC	CASSLGLEKEQYF
-	TRBV2	-	TRBJ2-7	TGTGCCAGCAACCGGGGATCCTACGAGCAGTACTTC	CASNRGSYEQYF
-	TRBV15	-	TRBJ1-5	TGTGCCACCAGCAGGGGAAAGGATCAGCCCCAGCATTTT	CATSRGKDQPQHF
-	TRBV16	TRBD1	TRBJ1-1	TGTGCCAGCAGCCAATTAGGGGACAGGGCTGAAGCTTTCTTT	CASSQLGDRAEAFF
-	TRBV4-3	-	TRBJ2-1	TGCGCCAGCAGCCCCAGACACCTCTCCTACAATGAGCAGTTCTTC	CASSPRHLSYNEQFF
-	TRBV6-5	TRBD2	TRBJ2-3	TGTGCCAGCAGTTTGACTAGCGGGCTCACAGATACGCAGTATTTT	CASSLTSGLTDTQYF
-	TRBV5-1	TRBD2	TRBJ2-7	TGCGCCAGCAGCTTGGCAGCATCAGGGAGGGCGGCCTACGAGCAGTACTTC	CASSLAASGRAAYEQYF
-	TRBV29-1	-	TRBJ2-4	TGCAGCGTTATGGGACTCCTAGCCAAAAACATTCAGTACTTC	CSVMGLLAKNIQYF
-	TRBV4-2	TRBD1	TRBJ2-7	TGTGCCAGCAGCCAAGCCCCGGGACAGGGTCGTTACGAGCAGTACTTC	CASSQAPGQGRYEQYF
few	TRBV7-2	-	TRBJ2-1	TGTGCCAGCAGCTTAGAAATCTATGAGCAGTTCTTC	CASSLEIYEQFF
-	TRBV25-1	-	TRBJ2-1	TGTGCCAGCAGTGGGGCGGGTACTGAGCAGTTCTTC	CASSGAGTEQFF
-	TRBV10-3	TRBD2	TRBJ2-5	TGTGCCATGGCGACTAGCGGGTCCCAAGAGACCCAGTACTTC	CAMATSGSQETQYF
few	TRBV4-1	-	TRBJ1-5	TGCGCCAGCAGTCTAGGAGTCTGGGGCAATCAGCCCCAGCATTTT	CASSLGVWGNQPQHF
-	TRBV5-6	-	TRBJ2-4	TGTGCCAGCAGCTCCCGACCCCAAGCCAAAAACATTCAGTACTTC	CASSSRPQAKNIQYF
few	TRBV30	-	TRBJ2-6	TGTGCCTGGAGTAATCGTGGTGGGGCCAACGTCCTGACTTTC	CAWSNRGGANVLTF
few	TRBV5-1	-	TRBJ1-1	TGCGCCAGCAGCTTGGATCGTCCGAGTGAAGCTTTCTTT	CASSLDRPSEAFF
few	TRBV2	TRBD2	TRBJ2-1	TGTGCCAGCAGTGAAAGAAGGGGGCTAGCGGGAGGCTATGAGCAGTTCTTC	CASSERRGLAGGYEQFF
few	TRBV13	-	TRBJ1-1	TGTGCCAGCAACCTACAGGGCCCTCGGGCTGAAGCTTTCTTT	CASNLQGPRAEAFF
-	TRBV7-6	-	TRBJ1-2	TGTGCCAGCAGCTTATTTTCTGGGGGCTACACCTTC	CASSLFSGGYTF
-	TRBV30	-	TRBJ2-5	TGTGCCTGGAGTGTACCTCCAGAGACCCAGTACTTC	CAWSVPPETQYF
-	TRBV6-1	-	TRBJ2-1	TGTGCCAGCACCCGGACTATGGGAACGTTGGCTGAGCAGTTCTTC	CASTRTMGTLAEQFF
few	TRBV27	-	TRBJ2-3	TGTGCCAGCAGTTTAGGGGCTAACTCCCCTAGCACAGATACGCAGTATTTT	CASSLGANSPSTDTQYF
few	TRBV29-1	TRBD1	TRBJ2-6	TGCAGCGTTGAAAGGCGAAATACAAAAGCGTGGACAGGGGATCGTTTTGGGGCCAACGTCCTGACTTTC	CSVERRNTKAWTGDRFGANVLTF
few	TRBV29-1	-	TRBJ2-1	TGCAGCGTTGAGCGAGCCTACAATGAGCAGTTCTTC	CSVERAYNEQFF
-	TRBV11-2	-	TRBJ2-1	TGTGCCAGCAGCTTAGAAGGGGGTGAGCAGTTCTTC	CASSLEGGEQFF
-	TRBV2	TRBD1	TRBJ2-3	TGTGCCAGCAGTGAAGGAGGGGGCCGCGCAGATACGCAGTATTTT	CASSEGGGRADTQYF
-	TRBV7-2	-	TRBJ2-7	TGTGCCAGCAGTAAAGCCGGGACTTTCGAGCAGTACTTC	CASSKAGTFEQYF
-	TRBV4-1	-	TRBJ2-7	TGCGCCAGCAGCCAAGAAGGGTTCGGCTACGAGCAGTACTTC	CASSQEGFGYEQYF
-	TRBV9	TRBD2	TRBJ2-1	TGTGCCAGCAGCGTAGCTGGGGGGGGCTCCTACAATGAGCAGTTCTTC	CASSVAGGGSYNEQFF
few	TRBV5-6	-	TRBJ2-2	TGTGCCAGCAGCTTGGTGTGGAACACCGGGGAGCTGTTTTTT	CASSLVWNTGELFF
-	TRBV15	-	TRBJ1-1	TGTGCCACCAGCAGACTCCGGGACTCCGTTGGCACTGAAGCTTTCTTT	CATSRLRDSVGTEAFF